A selection of T cell receptor beta chains follows, all from one sample in a study of T-cell reconstitution after alpha-beta-depleted transplantation in children. TCRdb fed the PCR reads into MiXCR, producing one record per CDR3 protein. The sample lists about 540,000 distinct CDR3 sequences, 15% to 20% occurring once. Sequences were derived from PBMCs from the stem cell graft donor, sampled from the stem cell graft. Receptor source: a human donor who donated a stem cell graft to a child with acute lymphoblastic leukemia. Both conserved end residues are part of each CDR3.

TRBJ2-4 | 14 | TRBV28 | CASSFWPGANIQYF
TRBJ2-5 | 16 | TRBV5-1 | CASSYADRTGGETQYF
TRBJ2-1 | 11 | TRBV29-1 | CSVSPRGEQFF
TRBJ2-2 | 16 | TRBV2 | CASSVGVLGDTGELFF
TRBJ2-3 | 14 | TRBV5-1 | CASSGGLGGDTQYF
TRBJ1-5 | 17 | TRBV5-1 | CASSLDGSQYSNQPQHF
TRBJ2-2 | 14 | TRBV19 | CASSIPGPTGELFF
TRBJ2-3 | 15 | TRBV6-5 | CASSFSGRAADTQYF
TRBJ1-1 | 11 | TRBV7-8 | CASSLNPEAFF
TRBJ1-5 | 13 | TRBV20-1 | CSARGWGSQPQHF
TRBJ2-7 | 14 | TRBV20-1 | CSARGFDHSYEQYF
TRBJ1-1 | 18 | TRBV7-6 | CASSYRTYFTDPDTEAFF
TRBJ2-2 | 14 | TRBV11-1 | CASTSDITSGELFF
TRBJ2-5 | 16 | TRBV5-1 | CASSLSLGSNQETQYF
TRBJ1-3 | 15 | TRBV3-1 | CASSQGDISSNTIYF
TRBJ2-5 | 15 | TRBV5-1 | CASSSTSGRSETQYF
TRBJ2-1 | 12 | TRBV11-2 | CASSSMEWEQFF
TRBJ2-1 | 15 | TRBV3-1 | CASSHGGGTYNEQFF
TRBJ2-7 | 15 | TRBV12-3/TRBV12-4 | CASSLTSGPSYEQYF
TRBJ2-3 | 14 | TRBV7-2 | CASSSGGGTDTQYF
TRBJ1-1 | 16 | TRBV12-3/TRBV12-4 | CASTTLIAFMNTEAFF
TRBJ2-4 | 17 | TRBV3-1 | CASSQDLAGRAKNIQYF
TRBJ1-3 | 13 | TRBV18 | CASSPQTGNTIYF
TRBJ2-7 | 14 | TRBV6-1 | CASGQGGLSYEQYF
TRBJ2-5 | 16 | TRBV24-1 | CATRGPGQGSQETQYF
TRBJ1-5 | 16 | TRBV19 | CASSGGTGVLNQPQHF
TRBJ2-4 | 18 | TRBV11-1 | CASSSSGTGYLAKNIQYF
TRBJ2-3 | 13 | TRBV9 | CASSAHEGDTQYF
TRBJ2-5 | 14 | TRBV7-6 | CASSLLPEKETQYF
TRBJ1-2 | 13 | TRBV13 | CASSSDRGRSYTF
TRBJ2-7 | 14 | TRBV27 | CASSWTSGSGEQYF
TRBJ2-3 | 15 | TRBV27 | CASATGPTLTDTQYF
TRBJ1-2 | 14 | TRBV7-9 | CASSLAWTEYGYTF
TRBJ2-3 | 16 | TRBV5-1 | CASSWQLVRNSDTQYF
TRBJ1-3 | 16 | TRBV7-9 | CASSSPGQGGRNTIYF
TRBJ1-2 | 12 | TRBV2 | CASLGFNYGYTF
TRBJ2-7 | 14 | TRBV9 | CASSEERYSYEQYF
TRBJ2-7 | 15 | TRBV12-3/TRBV12-4 | CASRDGLAVSYEQYF
TRBJ2-3 | 15 | TRBV12-3/TRBV12-4 | CASSLSGTSIYTQYF
TRBJ2-7 | 16 | TRBV7-7 | CASSLAAGTGSNEQYF
TRBJ2-7 | 14 | TRBV7-2 | CASSLLSEREKQYF
TRBJ2-1 | 15 | TRBV5-1 | CASSPVSSSYNEQFF
TRBJ2-2 | 16 | TRBV7-3 | CASSLTGAANTGELFF
TRBJ1-4 | 15 | TRBV4-2 | CASSQEPATNEKLFF